The entry that follows covers one T cell receptor (beta chain) sequence. Its antigen is not identified. J lost 3 bases, V lost 2 bases, and 12 bases had no gene match. Germline CDR1 and CDR2: SGHTA and FQGNSA. The CDR3 sequence is 18 residues long. The method was immunoSEQ multiplex PCR; TCRdb's version includes in-frame clones alone and lacks a portion of them. Of about 140,000 clones in the sample, around nine tenths are singletons; the top ten hold 1.5% to 2%. The source of the sample is a study of T cell responses to AZD1222 COVID-19 vaccine. General study results and limits: Unmutated regions of variants are reportedly targeted by nearly half of spike-specific TCRs.

The chain has TRBV7-2 and TRBJ2-2; 7 bases line up with TRBD2. This TCR was recovered from an adult in good health. The source was peripheral blood, collected on day 0 of AZD1222 vaccination. CDR3 nucleotide sequence: TGTGCCAGCAGCTTACTCTGGGTTGGGGAGGGTTACACCGGGGAGCTGTTTTTT. This codes for CASSLLWVGEGYTGELFF.